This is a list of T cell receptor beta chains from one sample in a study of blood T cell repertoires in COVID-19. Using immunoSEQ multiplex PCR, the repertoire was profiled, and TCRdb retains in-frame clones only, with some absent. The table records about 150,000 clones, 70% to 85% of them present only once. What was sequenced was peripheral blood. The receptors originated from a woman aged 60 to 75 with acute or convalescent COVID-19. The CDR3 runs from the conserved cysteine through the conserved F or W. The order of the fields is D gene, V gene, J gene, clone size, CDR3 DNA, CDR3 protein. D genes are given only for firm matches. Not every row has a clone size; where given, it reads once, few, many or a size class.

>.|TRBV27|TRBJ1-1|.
TGTGCCAGCAGTTTAAGGGGATCCATGACAGCCTTGAACACTGAAGCTTTCTTT
CASSLRGSMTALNTEAFF
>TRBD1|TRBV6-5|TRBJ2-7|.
TGTGCCAGCAGTTACTCCGGGACAGGGTTCTCCTACGAGCAGTACTTC
CASSYSGTGFSYEQYF
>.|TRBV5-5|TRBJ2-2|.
TGTGCCAGCAGTAATATAGCGGAGAACACCGGGGAGCTGTTTTTT
CASSNIAENTGELFF
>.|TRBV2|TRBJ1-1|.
TGTGCCAGCAGTAAAACAGGGACGGGATCGTCTGAAGCTTTCTTT
CASSKTGTGSSEAFF
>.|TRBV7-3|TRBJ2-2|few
TGTGCCAGCAGCTTAGAGCTCACCGGGGAGCTGTTTTTT
CASSLELTGELFF
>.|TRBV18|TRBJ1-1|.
TGTGCCAGCTCACCAGGCCGGGGGTCGGGCACTGAAGCTTTCTTT
CASSPGRGSGTEAFF
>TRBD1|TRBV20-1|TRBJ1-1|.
TGCAGTGCTAGTCTCGACAGGGCTACGATGAACACTGAAGCTTTCTTT
CSASLDRATMNTEAFF
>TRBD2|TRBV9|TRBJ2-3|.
TGTGCCAGCAGCCCTCACGGGGCGGGGGGCACAGATACGCAGTATTTT
CASSPHGAGGTDTQYF
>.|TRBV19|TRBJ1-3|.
TGTGCCAGTAGTATAGGACAGGCTTTCTCTGGAAACACCATATATTTT
CASSIGQAFSGNTIYF
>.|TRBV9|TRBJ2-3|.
TGTGCCAGCAGCGTAGAACTAGCAAGGACAGATACGCAGTATTTT
CASSVELARTDTQYF
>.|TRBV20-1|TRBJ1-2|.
TGCAGTGCTAGCCCACAAGCGGCCTTC
CSASPQAAF
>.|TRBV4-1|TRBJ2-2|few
TGCGCCAGCAGCCTATTCTGGCGGAGGACCGGGGAGCTGTTTTTT
CASSLFWRRTGELFF
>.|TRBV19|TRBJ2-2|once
TGTGCCCTCAGGAAGAACACCGGGGAGCTGTTTTTT
CALRKNTGELFF
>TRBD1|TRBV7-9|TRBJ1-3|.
TGTGCCAGCAGCTACTCGACAGGGACGGGATCTGGAAACACCATATATTTT
CASSYSTGTGSGNTIYF
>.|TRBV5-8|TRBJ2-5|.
TGTGCCAGCAGCTTAGGAGGGGGCCTACGTCAAGAGACCCAGTACTTC
CASSLGGGLRQETQYF
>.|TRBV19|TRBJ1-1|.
TGTGCCAGTAGTAGACAAGCCTCGACTGAAGCTTTCTTT
CASSRQASTEAFF
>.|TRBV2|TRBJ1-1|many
TGTGCCAGCAGTGGACAGTTGAACACTGAAGCTTTCTTT
CASSGQLNTEAFF
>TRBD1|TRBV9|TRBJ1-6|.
TGTGCCAGCAGGCCGGACAGGGCCAATTCACCCCTCCACTTT
CASRPDRANSPLHF
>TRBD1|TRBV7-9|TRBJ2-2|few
TGTGCCAGCAGCCAGTGGACAGGGGCTACCGGGGAGCTGTTTTTT
CASSQWTGATGELFF
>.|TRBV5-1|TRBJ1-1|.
TGCGCCAGCAGCTTAGGGGCGCCTAGTGAAGCTTTCTTT
CASSLGAPSEAFF
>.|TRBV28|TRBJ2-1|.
TGTGCCAGCCGCCTATCAACGAGCTCCTACAATGAGCAGTTCTTC
CASRLSTSSYNEQFF
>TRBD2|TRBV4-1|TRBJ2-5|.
TGCGCCAGCAGCCAAGGCGGGGGGGCCTGGGGAGAGACCCAGTACTTC
CASSQGGGAWGETQYF
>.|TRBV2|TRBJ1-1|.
TGTGCCAGCAGCTTACAGGGTAAGGGCACTGAAGCTTTCTTT
CASSLQGKGTEAFF
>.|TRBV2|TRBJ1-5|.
TGTGCCAGCAGTAGAGAACCGGGTGTAAGCAATCAGCCCCAGCATTTT
CASSREPGVSNQPQHF
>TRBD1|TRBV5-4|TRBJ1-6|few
TGTGCCAGCAGCGACAGGGGCGGCTATAATTCACCCCTCCACTTT
CASSDRGGYNSPLHF
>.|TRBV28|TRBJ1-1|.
TGTGCCAGCCTAGGGGCGTTCACTGAAGCTTTCTTT
CASLGAFTEAFF
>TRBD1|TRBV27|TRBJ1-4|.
TGTGCCAGCAGTTCCTCCCGGGACAGGGTAATATTTGCAACTAATGAAAAACTGTTTTTT
CASSSSRDRVIFATNEKLFF
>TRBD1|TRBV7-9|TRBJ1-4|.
TGTGCCAGCAGCGCGGGACAGATTGCAACTAATGAAAAACTGTTTTTT
CASSAGQIATNEKLFF